This is a list of T cell receptor beta chains from one sample in a study of T cells in localized non-small cell lung cancer. Measured with immunoSEQ multiplex PCR; TCRdb has only the in-frame clones, and not every one. The table includes 2,000 or so clones, under 20% detected once. The material was lung tumor tissue, obtained before any cancer treatment. Every receptor here comes from a male donor older than 55 with stage I lung adenocarcinoma. Each CDR3 is given with its conserved first and last residue. A D gene is named only where the DNA matches it firmly. For some rows the clone size is stated as once, few or many, or as a class when expanded; others skip it.

>TRBJ1-5|.|TRBV6-8|.
TGTGCCAGATTATTCAGGACGTCGGACAGCAATCAGCCCCAGCATTTT
CARLFRTSDSNQPQHF
>TRBJ1-1|few|TRBV18|.
TGTGCCAGCTCACGATCCGGGACCTCAGGAGGTAGCACTGAAGCTTTCTTT
CASSRSGTSGGSTEAFF
>TRBJ1-4|.|TRBV25-1|.
TGTGCCAGCAGTGACCAGGGGCTCGCTAATGAAAAACTGTTTTTT
CASSDQGLANEKLFF
>TRBJ1-5|.|TRBV6-8|.
TGTGCCACTTCGTCTGGGTTCGGCCAGCCCCAGCATTTT
CATSSGFGQPQHF
>TRBJ1-5|.|TRBV28|.
TGTGCCAGCAGTTTATCCTTGGGAGGCAATCAGCCCCAGCATTTT
CASSLSLGGNQPQHF
>TRBJ1-2|.|TRBV6-8|.
TGTGCCAGCAGTCCGCGACAGCGATATGGCTACACCTTC
CASSPRQRYGYTF
>TRBJ1-4|.|TRBV19|TRBD1
TGTGCCAGTAGTGGGGACAGCCTGAATGAAAAACTGTTTTTT
CASSGDSLNEKLFF
>TRBJ2-5|.|TRBV28|TRBD2
TGTGCCAGCAGAGGGAGGGAAGAGACCCAGTACTTC
CASRGREETQYF
>TRBJ1-5|few|TRBV23-1|.
TGCGCCAGCAGCTTGAGGTTACTTCAGCCCCAGCATTTT
CASSLRLLQPQHF
>TRBJ1-6|few|TRBV6-8|.
TGTGCCAGCAGTTACTCAGAGACCGTACCACCCCTCCACTTT
CASSYSETVPPLHF
>TRBJ2-6|medium-sized|TRBV11-3|.
TGTGCCAGCAGCTTACTTTTTAGCGACACCAACTCTGGGGCCAACGTCCTGACTTTC
CASSLLFSDTNSGANVLTF
>TRBJ2-7|few|TRBV1|.
TGCGCCAGCAGCCAAGATCTAGGGACAGGGCACCACGAGCAGTACTTC
CASSQDLGTGHHEQYF
>TRBJ2-1|medium-sized|TRBV11-3|TRBD2
TGTGCCAGCAGCCCTACCTCAGGGACTAGCGGGGTGTATGAGCAGTTCTTC
CASSPTSGTSGVYEQFF
>TRBJ2-3|.|TRBV6-8|TRBD1
TGTGCCACTCTTCCCTCAGGGGGTAGGGCAGATACGCAGTATTTT
CATLPSGGRADTQYF
>TRBJ1-3|few|TRBV19|.
TGTGCCAGTAGTGCCCAGCTCTCTGGAAACACCATATATTTT
CASSAQLSGNTIYF
>TRBJ2-1|large|TRBV9|TRBD1
TGTGCCAGCAGCTTGACGGGACAGGAGGACAATGAGCAGTTCTTC
CASSLTGQEDNEQFF
>TRBJ1-1|medium-sized|TRBV6-8|.
TGTGCCAGCAGTTACTCTACGCTGGCCTACACTGAAGCTTTCTTT
CASSYSTLAYTEAFF
>TRBJ1-1|large|TRBV19|.
TGTGCCAGTATTGAGGGCGCTCGGAACACTGAAGCTTTCTTT
CASIEGARNTEAFF
>TRBJ1-6|medium-sized|TRBV6-8|TRBD1
TGTGCCAGCAGTGAGACAGGGAATTCACCCCTCCACTTT
CASSETGNSPLHF
>TRBJ1-5|medium-sized|TRBV6-8|.
TGTGCCGCAAAACCCGCGGGCGATAATCAGCCCCAGCATTTT
CAAKPAGDNQPQHF
>TRBJ1-2|.|TRBV14|.
TGTGCCAGCAGCCAATCAGGGGTTCACGGCTACACCTTC
CASSQSGVHGYTF
>TRBJ2-5|.|TRBV30|.
TGTGCCTGGACAACGGGTTCCCAAGAGACCCAGTACTTC
CAWTTGSQETQYF
>TRBJ2-7|.|TRBV28|TRBD2
TGTGCCAGCAGTTTAGGAGCGGGGGGCTGGGGAGAGCAGTACTTC
CASSLGAGGWGEQYF
>TRBJ1-4|large|TRBV4-1|.
TGCGCCAGCAGCCAATTCCTCGATGAAAAACTGTTTTTT
CASSQFLDEKLFF
>TRBJ1-1|few|TRBV9|.
TGTGCCAGCAGCGTAGTGAGGACTGAAGCTTTCTTT
CASSVVRTEAFF
>TRBJ1-3|few|TRBV6-8|.
TGTGCCAGCAGTTACTCGGGAAAAGGGCAAACTGGAAACACCATATATTTT
CASSYSGKGQTGNTIYF
>TRBJ1-1|few|TRBV6-8|.
TGTGCCAGCAGTACTCGATCAGGGAACACTGAAGCTTTCTTT
CASSTRSGNTEAFF
>TRBJ2-1|few|TRBV28|TRBD1
TGTGCCAGCAGTTTTGCCCCAGGACAGGGGGCGTACAATGAGCAGTTCTTC
CASSFAPGQGAYNEQFF
>TRBJ2-1|.|TRBV6-8|.
TGTGCCAGCAGTTACGGGGGGGCCTCCTACAATGAGCAGTTCTTC
CASSYGGASYNEQFF
>TRBJ1-2|.|TRBV10-2|.
TGCGCCAGCACCACCGGGACGGCGGGTTATGGCTACACCTTC
CASTTGTAGYGYTF
>TRBJ2-1|.|TRBV6-8|.
TGTGCCAGCAGTTACTCGAGTACGACTGAGCAGTTCTTC
CASSYSSTTEQFF
>TRBJ1-6|.|TRBV30|.
TGTGCCTGGAGTGAGCGCCACAGGAATTCGTACTCCTATAATTCACCCCTCCACTTT
CAWSERHRNSYSYNSPLHF
>TRBJ1-5|.|TRBV28|.
TGTGCCAGCACCTTGGGACTTCCTGGGCCCCAGCATTTT
CASTLGLPGPQHF
>TRBJ1-5|.|TRBV6-8|.
TGTGCCAGCAGTTACGGGGGGGCAGGGAATCAGCCCCAGCATTTT
CASSYGGAGNQPQHF
>TRBJ2-3|few|TRBV18|.
TGTGCCAGCTCACCACCCGGCACAGATACGCAGTATTTT
CASSPPGTDTQYF
>TRBJ2-5|.|TRBV30|.
TGTGCCTGGAGGCGGGGCCAGGCGTACCAAGAGACCCAGTACTTC
CAWRRGQAYQETQYF
>TRBJ1-2|medium-sized|TRBV9|.
TGTGCCAGCAGCGAAGCAGGGTTCGGCGGCTATGGCTACACCTTC
CASSEAGFGGYGYTF
>TRBJ1-6|.|TRBV5-1|.
TGCGCCAGCAGCTTGGAGAGGGACTCCAGCTCCTATAATTCACCCCTCCACTTT
CASSLERDSSSYNSPLHF
>TRBJ2-3|.|TRBV5-1|.
TGCGCCAGCAGTGGGATTAGCGGCACAGATACGCAGTATTTT
CASSGISGTDTQYF
>TRBJ1-2|.|TRBV9|.
TGTGCCAGCAGCGGGGACCGAAGATCCTATGGCTACACCTTC
CASSGDRRSYGYTF
>TRBJ1-4|few|TRBV18|.
TGTGCCAGCTCACCAATCGGGATACAAACCTTAGCGACTAATGAAAAACTGTTTTTT
CASSPIGIQTLATNEKLFF
>TRBJ2-3|.|TRBV19|.
TGTGCCAGTAGTAAGGTTTTACAGGGCCTCACAGATACGCAGTATTTT
CASSKVLQGLTDTQYF
>TRBJ2-2|.|TRBV6-8|.
TGTGCCATCAGTGTGATGGGAAACACCGGGGAGCTGTTTTTT
CAISVMGNTGELFF
>TRBJ2-3|large|TRBV6-8|TRBD1
TGTGCCAGCAGCCACCGACAGGGGGCGAGCACAGATACGCAGTATTTT
CASSHRQGASTDTQYF
>TRBJ1-5|few|TRBV28|TRBD1
TGTGCCAGCAGAGGGGACAGGGTTGACAATCAGCCCCAGCATTTT
CASRGDRVDNQPQHF
>TRBJ2-7|.|TRBV18|.
TGTGCCAGCTCACCAACGAGACAGCATCCACCCGAGCAGTACTTC
CASSPTRQHPPEQYF
>TRBJ2-1|.|TRBV11-3|TRBD2
TGTGCCAGCAGCTCTACGGGGGGTTTCGGAAATGAGCAGTTCTTC
CASSSTGGFGNEQFF
>TRBJ1-3|few|TRBV11-3|.
TGTGCCAGCAGCCAATCAAACGGAGCTGGAAACACCATATATTTT
CASSQSNGAGNTIYF
>TRBJ2-6|few|TRBV11-3|.
TGTGCCAGCAGCTTTTTCGGGGCTGGGGCCAACGTCCTGACTTTC
CASSFFGAGANVLTF
>TRBJ1-2|.|TRBV28|.
TGTGCCAGCAGTAGGGTCCTCTATGGCTACACCTTC
CASSRVLYGYTF
>TRBJ2-3|medium-sized|TRBV11-3|.
TGTGCCAGCAGCCCTGCGGGCTCGTCCGTTACGCAGTATTTT
CASSPAGSSVTQYF
>TRBJ2-7|.|TRBV19|TRBD1
TGTGCCAGTGCGGACAGGAGGATACCCTACGAGCAGTACTTC
CASADRRIPYEQYF
>TRBJ1-6|medium-sized|TRBV11-3|.
TGTGCCAGCAGCCTTGCGACCTTCTTAACTGACTATAATTCACCCCTCCACTTT
CASSLATFLTDYNSPLHF
>TRBJ2-2|.|TRBV19|.
TGTGCCAGTAGTCGGGTCGGGGGCAGCACCGGGGAGCTGTTTTTT
CASSRVGGSTGELFF
>TRBJ2-5|.|TRBV19|TRBD1
TGTGCCAGTAGTATATCGGGGACAGGGGTAACCCAGTACTTC
CASSISGTGVTQYF